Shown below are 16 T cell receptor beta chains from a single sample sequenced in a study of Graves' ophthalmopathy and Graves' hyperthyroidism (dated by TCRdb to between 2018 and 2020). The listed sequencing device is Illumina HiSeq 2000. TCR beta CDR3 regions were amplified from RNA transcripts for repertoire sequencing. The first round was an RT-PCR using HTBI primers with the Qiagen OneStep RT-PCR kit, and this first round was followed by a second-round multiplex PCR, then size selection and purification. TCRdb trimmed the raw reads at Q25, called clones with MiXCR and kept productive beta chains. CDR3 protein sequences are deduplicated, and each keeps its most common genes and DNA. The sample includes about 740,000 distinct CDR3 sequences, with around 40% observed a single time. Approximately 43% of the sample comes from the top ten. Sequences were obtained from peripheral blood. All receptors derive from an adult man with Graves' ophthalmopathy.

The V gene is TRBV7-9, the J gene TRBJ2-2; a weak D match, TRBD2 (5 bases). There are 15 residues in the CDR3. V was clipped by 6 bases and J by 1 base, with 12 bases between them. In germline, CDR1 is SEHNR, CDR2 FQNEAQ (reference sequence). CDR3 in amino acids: CASRRVGENTGELFF. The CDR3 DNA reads TGTGCCAGCAGGAGGGTTGGGGAGAACACCGGGGAGCTGTTTTTT.

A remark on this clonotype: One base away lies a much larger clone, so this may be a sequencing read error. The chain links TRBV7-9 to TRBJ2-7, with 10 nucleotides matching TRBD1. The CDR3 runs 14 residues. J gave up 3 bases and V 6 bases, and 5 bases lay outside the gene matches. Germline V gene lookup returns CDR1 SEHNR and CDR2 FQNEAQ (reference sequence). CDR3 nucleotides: TGTGCCAGCAGTGCGGACAGGGGGGACTACGAGCAGTACTTC. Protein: CASSADRGDYEQYF.

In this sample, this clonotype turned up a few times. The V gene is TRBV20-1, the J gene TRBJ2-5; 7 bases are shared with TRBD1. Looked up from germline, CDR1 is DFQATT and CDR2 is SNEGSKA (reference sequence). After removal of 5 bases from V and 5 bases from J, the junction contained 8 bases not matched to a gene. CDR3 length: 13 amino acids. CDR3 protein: CSASTGIAETQYF. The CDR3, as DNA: TGCAGTGCTTCGACAGGGATTGCTGAGACCCAGTACTTC.

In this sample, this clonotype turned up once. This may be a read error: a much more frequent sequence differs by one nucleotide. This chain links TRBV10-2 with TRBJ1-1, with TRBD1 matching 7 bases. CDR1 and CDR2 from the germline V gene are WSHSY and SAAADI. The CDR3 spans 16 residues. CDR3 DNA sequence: TGTGCCATCAGTTATTCCAGGGGACAGACGAACACTGAAGCTTTCTTT. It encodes CAISYSRGQTNTEAFF.

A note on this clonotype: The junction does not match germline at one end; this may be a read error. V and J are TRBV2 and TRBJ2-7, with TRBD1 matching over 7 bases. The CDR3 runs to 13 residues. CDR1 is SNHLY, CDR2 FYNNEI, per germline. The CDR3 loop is CASRGDRVHEQHF. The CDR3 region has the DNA TGTGCCAGCAGAGGAGACAGGGTCCACGAGCAGCACTTC.

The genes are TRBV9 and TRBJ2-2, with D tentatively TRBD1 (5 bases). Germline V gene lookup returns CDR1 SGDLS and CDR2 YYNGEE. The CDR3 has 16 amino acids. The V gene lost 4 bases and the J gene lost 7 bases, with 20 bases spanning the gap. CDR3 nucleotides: TGTGCCAGCAGCTTAAAGAGTGAAGGGGTTCGCGGGGAGCTGTTTTTT. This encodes CASSLKSEGVRGELFF.

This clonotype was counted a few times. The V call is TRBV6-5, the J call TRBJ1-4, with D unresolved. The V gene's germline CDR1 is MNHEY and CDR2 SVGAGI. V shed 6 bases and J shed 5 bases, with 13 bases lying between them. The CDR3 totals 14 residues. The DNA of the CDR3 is TGTGCCAGCAGCCAGCGCGGTGGCAATGAAAAACTGTTTTTT. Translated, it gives CASSQRGGNEKLFF.

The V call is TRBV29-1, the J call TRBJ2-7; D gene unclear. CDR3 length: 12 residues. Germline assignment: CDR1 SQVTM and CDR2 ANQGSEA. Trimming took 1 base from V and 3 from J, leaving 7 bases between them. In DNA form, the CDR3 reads TGCAGCGTTGAAGTGGCCGACTACGAGCAGTACTTC. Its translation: CSVEVADYEQYF.

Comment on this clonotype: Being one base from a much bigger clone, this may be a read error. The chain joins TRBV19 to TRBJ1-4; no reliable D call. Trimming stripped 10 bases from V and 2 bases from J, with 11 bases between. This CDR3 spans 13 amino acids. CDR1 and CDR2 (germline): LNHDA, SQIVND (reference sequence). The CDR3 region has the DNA TGTGCCACTAAAGCCGCGACTAATGAAAAACTGTTTTTT. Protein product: CATKAATNEKLFF. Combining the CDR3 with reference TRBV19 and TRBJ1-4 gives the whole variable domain DGGITQSPKYLFRKEGQNVTLSCEQNLNHDAMYWYRQDPGQGLRLIYYSQIVNDFQKGDIAEGYSVSREKKESFPLTVTSAQKNPTAFYLCATKAATNEKLFFGSGTQLSVL.

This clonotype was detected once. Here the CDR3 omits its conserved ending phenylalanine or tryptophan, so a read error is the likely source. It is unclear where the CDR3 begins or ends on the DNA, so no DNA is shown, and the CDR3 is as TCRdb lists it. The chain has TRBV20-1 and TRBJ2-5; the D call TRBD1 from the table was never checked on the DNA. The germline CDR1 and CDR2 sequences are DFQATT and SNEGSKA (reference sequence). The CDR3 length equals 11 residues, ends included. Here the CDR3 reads CSARDIYPHSG.

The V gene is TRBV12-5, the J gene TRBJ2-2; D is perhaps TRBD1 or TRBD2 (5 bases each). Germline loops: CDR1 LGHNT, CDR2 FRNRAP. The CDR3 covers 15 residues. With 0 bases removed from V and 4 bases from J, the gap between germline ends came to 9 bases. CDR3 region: CASGLVTGPTGELFF. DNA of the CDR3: TGTGCTAGTGGTTTGGTTACGGGGCCCACCGGGGAGCTGTTTTTT. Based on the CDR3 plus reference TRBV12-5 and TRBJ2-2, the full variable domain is DARVTQTPRHKVTEMGQEVTMRCQPILGHNTVFWYRQTMMQGLELLAYFRNRAPLDDSGMPKDRFSAEMPDATLATLKIQPSEPRDSAVYFCASGLVTGPTGELFFGEGSRLTVL.

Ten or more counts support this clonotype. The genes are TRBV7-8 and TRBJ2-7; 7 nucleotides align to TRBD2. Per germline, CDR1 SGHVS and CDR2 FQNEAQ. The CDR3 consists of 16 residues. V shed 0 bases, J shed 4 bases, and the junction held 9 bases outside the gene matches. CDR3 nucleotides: TGTGCCAGCAGCTTAGCGCTTTCGAGCGGGGCGTACGAGCAGTACTTC. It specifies CASSLALSSGAYEQYF.

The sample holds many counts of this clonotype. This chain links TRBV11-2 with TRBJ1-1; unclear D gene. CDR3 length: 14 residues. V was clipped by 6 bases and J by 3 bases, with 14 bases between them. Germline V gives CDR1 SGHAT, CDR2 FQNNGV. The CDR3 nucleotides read TGTGCCAGCAGTAGTCGACAAGGGTACACTGAAGCTTTCTTT. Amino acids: CASSSRQGYTEAFF.

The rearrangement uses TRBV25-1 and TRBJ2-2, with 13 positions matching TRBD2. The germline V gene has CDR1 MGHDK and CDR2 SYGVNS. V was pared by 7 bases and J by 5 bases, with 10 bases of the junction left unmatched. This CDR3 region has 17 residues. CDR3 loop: CASIAGPGLAGTGELFF. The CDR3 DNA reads TGTGCCAGCATCGCTGGGCCGGGACTAGCGGGAACCGGGGAGCTGTTTTTT.

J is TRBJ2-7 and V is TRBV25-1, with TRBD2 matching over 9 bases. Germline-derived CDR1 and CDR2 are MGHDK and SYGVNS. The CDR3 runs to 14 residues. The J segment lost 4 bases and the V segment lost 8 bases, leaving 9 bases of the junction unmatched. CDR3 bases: TGTGCCAGCTCACTCGGGACTAGCAATTACGAGCAGTACTTC. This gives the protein CASSLGTSNYEQYF.

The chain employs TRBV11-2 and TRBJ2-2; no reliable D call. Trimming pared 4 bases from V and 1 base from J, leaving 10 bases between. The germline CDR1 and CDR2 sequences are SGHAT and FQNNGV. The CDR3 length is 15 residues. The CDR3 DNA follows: TGTGCCAGCAGCTCGGGCCTCAAGAACACCGGGGAGCTGTTTTTT. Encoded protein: CASSSGLKNTGELFF.